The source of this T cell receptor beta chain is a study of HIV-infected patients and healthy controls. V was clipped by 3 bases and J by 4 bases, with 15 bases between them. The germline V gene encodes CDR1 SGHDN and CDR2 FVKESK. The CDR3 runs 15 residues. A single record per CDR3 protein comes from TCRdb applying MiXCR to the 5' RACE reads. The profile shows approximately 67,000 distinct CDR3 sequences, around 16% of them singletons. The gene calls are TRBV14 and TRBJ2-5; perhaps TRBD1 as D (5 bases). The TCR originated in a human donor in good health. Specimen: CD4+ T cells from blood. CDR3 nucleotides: TGTGCCAGCAGCCACCTTAACGGCAGGGCAGAGACCCAGTACTTC. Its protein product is CASSHLNGRAETQYF.